This entry is about one T cell receptor (beta chain). This sample was included in a study of blood T cell repertoires in COVID-19. Turning to the study itself: The United States, Italy and Spain were the sources of the acute and convalescent COVID-19 samples. PBMCs, B-cell-depleted T cells, or T cells were the source of the cDNA or gDNA that made up the material.

This CDR3 has 14 residues. Germline CDR1 and CDR2: LGHDT and YNNKEL (reference sequence). The germline V and J ends were trimmed by 4 bases and 4 bases, with 11 bases remaining between them. In the study's own analysis: Reference gene primer amplification gave estimated nucleated cell counts. Clones were read by immunoSEQ multiplex PCR, and TCRdb kept only the in-frame ones, dropping some. V, J and clone size derive from that table, while D and trimming were established from the DNA sequence. The repertoire includes hundreds of thousands of clones, 65% to 90% of them detected once, and approximately 5% sits in the top ten.

The chain recombines TRBV3-1 (or the pseudogene TRBV3-2) with TRBJ2-1, with D unresolved. Sequenced material: peripheral blood. This clonotype was obtained from a man aged 50 or older with active or convalescent COVID-19. The CDR3 protein is CASSLNARYNEQFF. The CDR3 DNA reads as TGTGCCAGCAGCCTGAATGCGAGGTACAATGAGCAGTTCTTC.